This entry lists 29 T cell receptor beta chains sequenced from one sample in a study of T-cell memory formation after mild COVID-19. TCRdb independently ran MiXCR on the 5' RACE reads; one entry per CDR3 protein. The table includes about 140,000 distinct CDR3 sequences, roughly 15% detected once. Sequenced: PBMCs or a T cell subset sorted from them (not recorded which). The receptor source for this set is an adult woman who had mild COVID-19 (a few samples of this study predate the infection). Cell type and time point are not known.

This chain joins TRBV5-1 and TRBJ1-2; no clear D. The CDR3 has 14 residues. V lost 1 base and J lost 4, with 11 bases in between. Germline assignment: CDR1 SGHRS and CDR2 YFSETQ. The CDR3: CASSLYEGGYGYTF. CDR3 coding DNA: TGCGCCAGCAGCTTGTACGAGGGTGGCTATGGCTACACCTTC.

On this clonotype itself: Its ends do not fully match the called genes, so a read error is possible. This chain joins TRBV7-7 and TRBJ2-1; TRBD2 matches 13 bases. This CDR3 has 17 residues. Germline assignment: CDR1 SSHAT and CDR2 FNYEAQ (reference sequence). The CDR3 spells CASSLGPLAGGPYEQFF. CDR3 bases: TGTGCTAGCAGCTTAGGGCCACTAGCGGGAGGGCCCTATGAGCAGTTCTTC.

This clonotype came up a few times. The chain employs TRBV7-6 and TRBJ2-2, with 8 bases aligning to TRBD1. CDR1 and CDR2 from the germline V gene are SGHVS and FNYEAQ. The V and J ends lost 5 bases and 4 bases, in that order; junction bases with no gene match: 6. There are 15 residues in the CDR3. The CDR3: CASSQQGTGTGELFF. The CDR3 bases are TGTGCCAGCAGCCAACAGGGGACAGGCACCGGGGAGCTGTTTTTT.

In its sample, this clonotype was seen a few times. The chain couples TRBV3-1 to TRBJ2-1; the D is unclear. Trimming took off 3 bases at V and 8 bases at J, with 5 bases between the two ends. The germline gives CDR1 LGHDT, CDR2 YNNKEL (reference sequence). This CDR3 spans 11 amino acids. CDR3 in DNA: TGTGCCAGCAGCCAGGTGGATGAGCAGTTCTTC. Residues: CASSQVDEQFF.

The chain links TRBV7-9 to TRBJ2-7, with 12 bases that match TRBD2. Losses at the gene ends were 6 bases for V and 2 bases for J; bases not matched to a gene: 5. CDR3 size: 15 residues. Germline lookup yields CDR1 SEHNR and CDR2 FQNEAQ (reference sequence). The CDR3 DNA sequence: TGTGCCAGCAGTACGTCTAGCGGGGGGGCCTACGAGCAGTACTTC. Its protein product is CASSTSSGGAYEQYF.

The chain has TRBV24-1 and TRBJ2-2; 9 nucleotides line up with TRBD1. The CDR3 spans 16 residues. The ends lost 4 bases at V and 7 bases at J; junction bases unmatched: 9. Germline CDR1 KGHDR, CDR2 SFDVKD. DNA of the CDR3: TGTGCCACCAGTGACCCTCCGGGACAGGGAATCGGGGAGCTGTTTTTT. As protein: CATSDPPGQGIGELFF.

Only a few counts were recorded for this clonotype. The V gene is TRBV6-1, the J gene TRBJ2-5; D perhaps matches TRBD1 (7 bases). This CDR3 region has 15 residues. V was cut by 2 bases and J by 5 bases, with 15 bases left in between. Germline V gene lookup returns CDR1 MNHNS and CDR2 SASEGT. CDR3 DNA sequence: TGTGCCAGCAGTGAATGGGGGGACAGCCAGGAGACCCAGTACTTC. Protein product: CASSEWGDSQETQYF.

The chain carries TRBV11-3 and TRBJ2-3; 8 bases map to TRBD2. Trimming cost V 0 bases and J 0 bases; bases outside gene matches: 5. Germline V gene data show CDR1 as SGHNT and CDR2 as YENEEA. The CDR3 consists of 17 residues. The CDR3 protein is CASSLDPPSGSTDTQYF. The CDR3 DNA sequence: TGTGCCAGCAGCTTAGATCCTCCTAGCGGGAGCACAGATACGCAGTATTTT.

The sample holds many counts of this clonotype. V usage is TRBV5-5 and J usage is TRBJ2-3, with 8 bases fitting TRBD1. Germline-derived CDR1 and CDR2 are SGHKS and YYEKEE (reference sequence). The J segment lost 3 bases and the V segment lost 3 bases, leaving 3 bases of the junction unmatched. This CDR3 comprises 14 residues. The CDR3 sequence: CASSSRTGTDTQYF. The CDR3 DNA reads as TGTGCCAGCAGCTCCCGGACAGGGACAGATACGCAGTATTTT.

V is TRBV6-2 or TRBV6-3 and J is TRBJ2-5; 7 bases match TRBD2. The CDR3 loop spans 15 amino acids. CDR1 and CDR2 (germline): MNHEY, SVGEGT. Trimming at V came to 7 bases and at J to 4 bases, leaving 12 bases not matched to a gene. The CDR3 bases are TGTGCCAGCACCGACGGGCTTGGCGGGAGAGAGACCCAGTACTTC. It specifies CASTDGLGGRETQYF.

The chain uses TRBV6-6 and TRBJ2-7; TRBD2 matches at 11 bases. This CDR3 is built from 15 residues. Germline-derived CDR1 and CDR2 are MNHNY and SVGAGI (reference sequence). J lost 12 bases, V lost 0 bases, and 10 bases had no gene match. CDR3 in amino acids: CASSYSILAGAYTYF. The CDR3 coding sequence is TGTGCCAGCAGTTACTCGATACTAGCGGGGGCCTACACGTACTTC.

The rearrangement uses TRBV7-9 and TRBJ1-2, with no clear D. Germline V gives CDR1 SEHNR, CDR2 FQNEAQ (reference sequence). V shed 5 bases and J shed 2 bases, with 12 bases lying between them. CDR3 size: 14 residues. The CDR3 loop is CASSPDVLNYGYTF. The CDR3 DNA follows: TGTGCCAGCAGCCCAGATGTTTTAAACTATGGCTACACCTTC.

The chain recombines TRBV25-1 with TRBJ1-5; D ambiguous. V was trimmed by 9 bases and J by 0 bases, leaving 6 bases between them. Germline V gene data show CDR1 as MGHDK and CDR2 as SYGVNS. The CDR3 consists of 12 residues. CDR3 loop: CASSGSNQPQHF. The DNA for the CDR3 is TGTGCCAGTTCTGGTAGCAATCAGCCCCAGCATTTT.

The gene calls are TRBV20-1 and TRBJ1-2; D possibly corresponds to TRBD1 (5 bases). V was cut by 6 bases and J by 4 bases, with 24 bases left in between. The CDR3 is made up of 16 amino acids. Germline CDR1 and CDR2: DFQATT and SNEGSKA (reference sequence). The CDR3 loop reads CSATLLNQRRGYGYTF. CDR3 DNA: TGCAGTGCAACCCTCTTGAATCAGAGAAGGGGCTATGGCTACACCTTC.

This clonotype was counted between two and nine times. This chain joins TRBV7-9 and TRBJ2-5; 12 bases are a match to TRBD2. Germline CDR1 reads SEHNR; CDR2 reads FQNEAQ (reference sequence). Unmatched junction bases numbered 9, after V lost 5 bases and J lost 5 bases. The CDR3 runs 16 residues. The CDR3 protein is CASSPRLAGAWETQYF. DNA of the CDR3: TGTGCCAGCAGCCCCCGACTAGCGGGAGCCTGGGAGACCCAGTACTTC.

The chain uses TRBV20-1 and TRBJ1-2; 8 positions agree with TRBD1. CDR1 DFQATT and CDR2 SNEGSKA come from the germline V gene (reference sequence). This CDR3 contains 13 residues. Trimming took 0 bases from V and 8 from J; bases not matched to a gene: 5. CDR3 DNA sequence: TGCAGTGCTAGAGACCAGACAGGGGAAGGCTACACCTTC. This gives the protein CSARDQTGEGYTF.

V usage is TRBV12-3 or TRBV12-4 and J usage is TRBJ2-3; perhaps TRBD2 as D (6 bases). The V end was cut by 3 bases, the J end by 6 bases, with 13 bases between. The CDR3 sequence is 14 residues long. In DNA, the CDR3 is TGTGCCAGCAGTTTCGGACTGGAGGGGGATACGCAGTATTTT. It encodes CASSFGLEGDTQYF.

This clonotype was detected a few times. The rearrangement links TRBV3-1 to TRBJ2-3; TRBD2 matches at 14 bases. This CDR3 has 17 residues. The V and J ends lost 0 bases and 4 bases, in that order; junction bases with no gene match: 3. The germline V gene encodes CDR1 LGHDT and CDR2 YNNKEL (reference sequence). CDR3 loop: CASSQDRGLAGADTQYF. Written as DNA, the CDR3 is TGTGCCAGCAGCCAAGATAGGGGACTAGCGGGAGCAGATACGCAGTATTTT.

This clonotype was detected only a few times. V usage is TRBV12-3 or TRBV12-4 and J usage is TRBJ1-2; 7 bases match TRBD1. After removal of 6 bases from V and 6 bases from J, the junction contained 7 bases not matched to a gene. The CDR3 contains 13 residues. The CDR3 DNA reads as TGTGCCAGCAGCCCGACAGGGTTTGATGGCTACACCTTC. This codes for CASSPTGFDGYTF.

The chain couples TRBV2 to TRBJ1-2, with D hard to call. In germline, CDR1 is SNHLY, CDR2 FYNNEI. The length of the CDR3 is 12 residues. The V end was cut by 4 bases, the J end by 4 bases, with 7 bases between. The CDR3 loop reads CASSGDRYGYTF. The CDR3 nucleotides read TGTGCCAGCAGTGGAGACCGCTATGGCTACACCTTC.

The chain recombines TRBV4-1 with TRBJ2-7; D uncertain. This CDR3 is 12 amino acids long. The V gene lost 3 bases and the J gene lost 7 bases, with 10 bases spanning the gap. Germline loops: CDR1 MGHRA, CDR2 YSYEKL. In nucleotides, the CDR3 is TGCGCCAGCAGCCACCACGGGCCGGAGCAGTACTTC. Translation: CASSHHGPEQYF.

This clonotype was detected only a few times. This sequence joins TRBV6-2 or TRBV6-3 and TRBJ2-1; D is unresolved. V gave up 6 bases and J gave up 5 bases, with 17 bases separating them. Looked up from germline, CDR1 is MNHEY and CDR2 is SVGEGT. The CDR3 spans 15 residues. The CDR3 DNA follows: TGTGCCAGCAGGTCGGTGGATGTAACCCACAATGAGCAGTTCTTC. Its translation: CASRSVDVTHNEQFF.

This rearrangement joins TRBV12-3 or TRBV12-4 to TRBJ2-3; 7 bases are a match to TRBD1. V trimming: 6 bases; J trimming: 1 base; junction bases outside the gene matches: 10. The CDR3 is made up of 16 amino acids. CDR3 DNA: TGTGCCAGCAGCCGCTCTGGGCAGGGGGGCACAGATACGCAGTATTTT. This translates into CASSRSGQGGTDTQYF.

To note about this clonotype: At one end, the junction sequence differs from germline, possibly due to a read error. V is TRBV7-7 and J is TRBJ2-1; maybe TRBD2 (6 bases). Per germline, CDR1 SSHAT and CDR2 FNYEAQ (reference sequence). This CDR3 is built from 19 residues. This CDR3 is CASSLGQGGTTGSYNEQFF. The CDR3 DNA reads TGTGCTAGCAGCTTAGGGCAGGGAGGTACTACCGGCTCCTACAATGAGCAGTTCTTC.

This clonotype has more than one count but fewer than ten. The CDR3, as DNA: TGCAGCGTTGTGTACAGGGGGGAAGAGACCCAGTACTTC. Amino acid sequence: CSVVYRGEETQYF. The genes are TRBV29-1 and TRBJ2-5; TRBD1 matches at 8 bases. The V segment lost 4 bases and the J segment 3 bases; nucleotides outside the gene matches: 4. Germline V lookup: CDR1 SQVTM, CDR2 ANQGSEA. The CDR3 contains 13 residues.

The chain is built from TRBV7-2 and TRBJ1-2, with 7 positions matching TRBD1. This CDR3 spans 13 amino acids. The J segment lost 3 bases and the V segment lost 5 bases, leaving 3 bases of the junction unmatched. Germline V gives CDR1 SGHTA, CDR2 FQGNSA. As DNA, the CDR3 is TGTGCCAGCAGCCGGGACAGAGACTATGGCTACACCTTC. It codes for CASSRDRDYGYTF.

This chain uses TRBV24-1 with TRBJ2-1; D perhaps matches TRBD1 (6 bases). Trimming pared 3 bases from V and 8 bases from J, leaving 19 bases between. Germline V gene data show CDR1 as KGHDR and CDR2 as SFDVKD. The CDR3 is 16 residues long. Written as DNA, the CDR3 is TGTGCCACCAGTGATAAAGGACAGCCGTTCACCGATGAGCAGTTCTTC. It encodes CATSDKGQPFTDEQFF.

The chain carries TRBV9 and TRBJ1-2; 8 bases line up with TRBD1. Looked up from germline, CDR1 is SGDLS and CDR2 is YYNGEE. The CDR3 is 15 residues long. V gave up 1 base and J gave up 3 bases; unmatched junction bases: 5. The CDR3 here is CASSVNRGFDYGYTF. CDR3 DNA: TGTGCCAGCAGCGTAAACAGGGGGTTTGACTATGGCTACACCTTC. Full variable domain (rest looked up from reference TRBV9 and TRBJ1-2): DSGVTQTPKHLITATGQRVTLRCSPRSGDLSVYWYQQSLDQGLQFLIQYYNGEERAKGNILERFSAQQFPDLHSELNLSSLELGDSALYFCASSVNRGFDYGYTFGSGTRLTVV.

The rearrangement links TRBV7-2 to TRBJ2-5, with D unresolved. CDR3 length equals 15 residues. Germline V gene sequence: CDR1 SGHTA, CDR2 FQGNSA. V shed 1 base and J shed 2 bases, with 11 bases lying between them. This chain's CDR3 is CASSLGLGRQETQYF. In DNA form, the CDR3 reads TGTGCCAGCAGCTTAGGGCTCGGCAGGCAAGAGACCCAGTACTTC.